What follows is one T cell receptor (beta chain) and its context. 60 Vbeta and 13 Jbeta primers were used in PCR. Produced via immunoSEQ multiplex PCR; TCRdb's table is partial and in-frame only. The table includes 150,000 to 200,000 clones, 80% to 85% detected once. The CDR3 consists of 14 residues. V lost 0 bases and J 5 bases, leaving 10 bases between the germline ends. Germline-derived CDR1 and CDR2 are SGHAT and FQNNGV. The data were taken from a study of cytomegalovirus exposure and HLA in healthy donors. The sample consisted of PBMCs. The chain carries TRBV11-2 and TRBJ1-2, with a tentative D call TRBD1 (5 bases). The sequence derives from a man between 45 and 60 years old in good health and CMV-seropositive. CDR3 bases: TGTGCCAGCAGCTTAGAGGCAGGGTCGTATGGCTACACCTTC. This codes for CASSLEAGSYGYTF. Full variable domain (remainder filled in from reference TRBV11-2 and TRBJ1-2): EAGVAQSPRYKIIEKRQSVAFWCNPISGHATLYWYQQILGQGPKLLIQFQNNGVVDDSQLPKDRFSAERLKGVDSTLKIQPAKLEDSAVYLCASSLEAGSYGYTFGSGTRLTVV.